These T cell receptor beta chains were read from a single sample in a study of blood T cells in healthy people across ages. TCRdb itself ran the 5' RACE reads through MiXCR, one entry per CDR3 protein. The sample lists approximately 800,000 distinct CDR3 sequences; about 53% were seen once. Material: blood. These receptors all stem from a man aged 80 or over in good health. Each CDR3 is given with its conserved first and last residue. The order of the fields is CDR3 protein, CDR3 DNA, J gene, V gene, D gene, clone size. D genes are given only for firm matches. Where a row states a size, it is once, few, many or the class of an expanded clone; other rows omit it.

CDR3: CSASPVWTGRDTQYF
DNA: TGCAGTGCTAGCCCGGTCTGGACAGGTCGAGATACGCAGTATTTT
J: TRBJ2-3
V: TRBV20-1
D: TRBD1
size: .

CDR3: CASSSLRDRGNSPLHF
DNA: TGTGCCAGCTCATCTTTAAGGGACAGGGGTAATTCACCCCTCCACTTT
J: TRBJ1-6
V: TRBV18
D: TRBD1
size: .

CDR3: CATSRDGNQPQHF
DNA: TGTGCCACCAGCCGGGACGGAAATCAGCCCCAGCATTTT
J: TRBJ1-5
V: TRBV15
D: .
size: few

CDR3: CASSVPGLAQKDTQYF
DNA: TGTGCCAGCAGTGTCCCGGGACTAGCGCAAAAGGATACGCAGTATTTT
J: TRBJ2-3
V: TRBV28
D: TRBD2
size: once

CDR3: CASSLAGYPGGYTF
DNA: TGTGCCAGCAGCTTAGCAGGATACCCCGGGGGCTACACCTTC
J: TRBJ1-2
V: TRBV7-2
D: .
size: .

CDR3: CSAGRIWGETQYF
DNA: TGCAGTGCTGGCCGCATATGGGGGGAGACCCAGTACTTC
J: TRBJ2-5
V: TRBV20-1
D: .
size: once

CDR3: CSTERRLSDNEQFF
DNA: TGCAGCACCGAGCGGAGACTCTCCGACAATGAGCAGTTCTTC
J: TRBJ2-1
V: TRBV29-1
D: .
size: .

CDR3: CSVGNTWNGGEQYF
DNA: TGCAGCGTTGGGAATACATGGAATGGAGGCGAGCAGTACTTC
J: TRBJ2-7
V: TRBV29-1
D: .
size: .

CDR3: CASSVSPTQNEQYF
DNA: TGTGCCAGCAGCGTAAGTCCCACACAAAATGAGCAGTACTTC
J: TRBJ2-5
V: TRBV9
D: .
size: .

CDR3: CASSLGSRLATDIQYF
DNA: TGTGCCAGCAGCTTAGGGTCTCGGCTAGCGACGGACATTCAGTACTTC
J: TRBJ2-4
V: TRBV11-2
D: .
size: many

CDR3: CASSLDRDNSYERYF
DNA: TGTGCCAGCAGCCTCGACCGGGACAACTCCTACGAGCGGTACTTC
J: TRBJ2-7
V: TRBV3-1
D: .
size: .

CDR3: CASSYPRSHRYAYF
DNA: TGTGCCAGCAGTTACCCACGAAGCCACAGATACGCGTATTTT
J: TRBJ2-3
V: TRBV12-3/TRBV12-4
D: .
size: few

CDR3: CSARRRGVGLAMGNEQFF
DNA: TGCAGTGCGCGTCGTCGGGGCGTTGGACTAGCCATGGGAAATGAGCAGTTCTTC
J: TRBJ2-1
V: TRBV20-1
D: TRBD2
size: few

CDR3: CASSPTDGVTYEQYF
DNA: TGTGCCAGCAGCCCTACCGACGGAGTTACCTACGAGCAGTACTTC
J: TRBJ2-7
V: TRBV7-9
D: .
size: .

CDR3: CASSLDGDNQPQHF
DNA: TGCGCCAGCAGCCTAGACGGAGATAATCAGCCCCAGCATTTT
J: TRBJ1-5
V: TRBV5-1
D: .
size: .

CDR3: CASSQEGDQYNEQFF
DNA: TGTGCCAGCAGCCAGGAAGGGGACCAATACAATGAGCAGTTCTTC
J: TRBJ2-1
V: TRBV3-1
D: .
size: .

CDR3: CASRPLRGTDSYEQYF
DNA: TGTGCCAGCAGACCTCTTAGGGGGACAGACTCCTACGAGCAGTACTTC
J: TRBJ2-7
V: TRBV7-6
D: TRBD1
size: few

CDR3: CSVVTDTTQQYF
DNA: TGCAGCGTTGTGACAGACACTACGCAGCAGTACTTC
J: TRBJ2-7
V: TRBV29-1
D: .
size: .

CDR3: CASSLALIEQFF
DNA: TGTGCCAGCAGCTTAGCCCTAATCGAGCAGTTCTTC
J: TRBJ2-1
V: TRBV7-9
D: .
size: few

CDR3: CASSQDGRGSSEQYF
DNA: TGTGCCAGCAGCCAAGACGGCAGGGGATCCTCCGAGCAGTACTTC
J: TRBJ2-7
V: TRBV3-1
D: .
size: few

CDR3: CASSRGPGVTYEQYF
DNA: TGTGCCAGCAGCCGAGGCCCAGGGGTGACCTACGAGCAGTACTTC
J: TRBJ2-7
V: TRBV3-1
D: .
size: .

CDR3: CASSLLGRVDIQYF
DNA: TGTGCCAGCAGTTTACTAGGCAGGGTCGACATTCAGTACTTC
J: TRBJ2-4
V: TRBV28
D: .
size: few

CDR3: CSARVRTIQGRVEAQYF
DNA: TGCAGTGCTAGAGTGAGGACTATACAGGGGAGGGTTGAGGCACAGTACTTC
J: TRBJ2-5
V: TRBV20-1
D: .
size: .

CDR3: CASTDRGGSNSPLHF
DNA: TGTGCCAGTACGGACAGGGGGGGGAGTAATTCACCCCTCCACTTT
J: TRBJ1-6
V: TRBV6-4
D: TRBD1
size: .

CDR3: CASSSRPGGYLNEQFF
DNA: TGTGCCAGCAGCTCCCGGCCCGGGGGGTATTTAAATGAGCAGTTCTTC
J: TRBJ2-1
V: TRBV5-6
D: TRBD2
size: .

CDR3: CSAIGTSGSLASDTRYF
DNA: TGCAGTGCTATCGGGACTAGCGGGAGCTTAGCATCAGATACGCGGTATTTT
J: TRBJ2-3
V: TRBV20-1
D: TRBD2
size: .

CDR3: CSVESRADTQYF
DNA: TGCAGCGTTGAGAGCAGGGCAGATACGCAGTATTTT
J: TRBJ2-3
V: TRBV29-1
D: .
size: .